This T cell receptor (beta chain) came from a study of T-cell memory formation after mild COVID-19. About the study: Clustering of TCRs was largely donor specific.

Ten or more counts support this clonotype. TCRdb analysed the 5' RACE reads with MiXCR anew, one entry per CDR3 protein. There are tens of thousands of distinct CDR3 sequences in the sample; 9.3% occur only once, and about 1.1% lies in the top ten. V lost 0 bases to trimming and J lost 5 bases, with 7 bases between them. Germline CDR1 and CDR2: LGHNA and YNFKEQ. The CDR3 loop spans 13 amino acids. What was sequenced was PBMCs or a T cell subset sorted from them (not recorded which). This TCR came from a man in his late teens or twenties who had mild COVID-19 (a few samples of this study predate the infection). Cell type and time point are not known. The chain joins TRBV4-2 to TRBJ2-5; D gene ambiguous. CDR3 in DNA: TGTGCCAGCAGCCAAGACGGACGGGAGACCCAGTACTTC. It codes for CASSQDGRETQYF.